What follows are 15 T cell receptor beta chains derived from one specimen sequenced in a study of T cell changes during pregnancy in multiple sclerosis. Produced via immunoSEQ multiplex PCR; TCRdb's table is partial and in-frame only. The sample yields roughly 54,000 clones, approximately 90% seen once. Sequencing was performed on CD4+ T cells from peripheral blood mononuclear cells, taken after pregnancy. Receptors originate from a female donor with multiple sclerosis, enrolled in a pregnancy study.

The J gene is TRBJ2-7, the V gene TRBV7-2; D perhaps matches TRBD1 (6 bases). The CDR3 length is 13 residues. The germline V gene has CDR1 SGHTA and CDR2 FQGNSA. Between the trimmed V and J ends, which lost 6 bases and 4 bases, there was a span of 13 bases. CDR3 region: CASRRTEVYEQYF. In DNA form, the CDR3 reads TGTGCCAGCAGACGGACAGAAGTTTACGAGCAGTACTTC.

CDR3 in amino acids: CASSPNNVPYTF. The CDR3 bases are TGTGCCAGCTCACCAAACAACGTACCCTACACCTTC. This chain uses TRBV18 with TRBJ1-2; D uncertain. The CDR3 runs to 12 residues. The germline V and J ends were trimmed by 2 bases and 10 bases, with 11 bases remaining between them. CDR1 is KGHSH, CDR2 LQKENI, per germline.

The chain joins TRBV6-5 to TRBJ2-6; D is perhaps TRBD1 (6 bases). This CDR3 comprises 15 residues. Deletions cut 7 bases from V and 4 bases from J, with 14 bases between. Germline V gene data show CDR1 as MNHEY and CDR2 as SVGAGI. The CDR3 nucleotides are TGTGCCAGCACCCTCACAGGGCCCGGGGCCAACGTCCTGACTTTC. Protein: CASTLTGPGANVLTF.

The chain combines TRBV19 with TRBJ2-2; possibly TRBD1 for D (6 bases). Germline CDR1 LNHDA, CDR2 SQIVND (reference sequence). The CDR3 runs to 15 residues. Trimming pared 7 bases from V and 6 bases from J, leaving 18 bases between. For the CDR3, the DNA is TGTGCCAGTACCCAGGGGTCTATCGATGCCGGGGAGCTGTTTTTT. As protein: CASTQGSIDAGELFF.

The gene calls are TRBV19 and TRBJ1-1, with D possibly being TRBD1 (6 bases). The V and J ends lost 5 bases and 6 bases respectively, with 16 bases between them. Germline V CDR1 and CDR2: LNHDA, SQIVND (reference sequence). The CDR3 has 14 residues. CDR3 nucleotide sequence: TGTGCCAGTAGTCCCCCCCGACAGGCCCCTGAAGCTTTCTTT. This translates into CASSPPRQAPEAFF.

The chain has TRBV6-6 and TRBJ2-6; TRBD1 matches 7 bases. The germline V gene encodes CDR1 MNHNY and CDR2 SVGAGI (reference sequence). The V gene end was trimmed by 10 bases and the J gene end by 0 bases; junction bases not matched to a gene: 9. This CDR3 region has 16 residues. The CDR3 is CATSGGSSSGANVLTF. The CDR3 bases are TGTGCCACCTCAGGGGGATCTAGCTCTGGGGCCAACGTCCTGACTTTC.

The chain is built from TRBV30 and TRBJ1-2; D gene unclear. Between the trimmed V and J ends, which lost 4 bases and 4 bases, there was a span of 10 bases. This CDR3 spans 12 amino acids. Germline loops: CDR1 GTSNPN, CDR2 SVGIG (reference sequence). In DNA, the CDR3 is TGTGCCTGGACCGAAGGAGCCTATGGCTACACCTTC. As protein: CAWTEGAYGYTF.

The V gene is TRBV30, the J gene TRBJ1-1; no clear D gene. V was trimmed by 3 bases and J by 5 bases, leaving 10 bases between them. Germline CDR1 GTSNPN, CDR2 SVGIG (reference sequence). The CDR3 runs to 12 residues. The CDR3 DNA sequence: TGTGCCTGGAGGCCCCAGGTGACTGAAGCTTTCTTT. It translates to CAWRPQVTEAFF. Full variable domain (rest looked up from reference TRBV30 and TRBJ1-1): SQTIHQWPATLVQPVGSPLSLECTVEGTSNPNLYWYRQAAGRGLQLLFYSVGIGQISSEVPQNLSASRPQDRQFILSSKKLLLSDSGFYLCAWRPQVTEAFFGQGTRLTVV.

The genes are TRBV25-1 and TRBJ1-5; a weak D match, TRBD1 (5 bases). Germline V lookup: CDR1 MGHDK, CDR2 SYGVNS. The CDR3 consists of 15 residues. Deletions cut 2 bases from V and 3 bases from J, with 11 bases between. The CDR3 loop reads CASSESKGINQPQHF. In nucleotides, the CDR3 is TGTGCCAGCAGTGAAAGTAAGGGGATCAATCAGCCCCAGCATTTT.

In DNA form, the CDR3 reads TGTGCCATCAGCGCCAGACAGGGGATGGAGAAAAACACTGAAGCTTTCTTT. This gives the protein CAISARQGMEKNTEAFF. This chain connects TRBV10-3 to TRBJ1-1, with 8 bases fitting TRBD1. Germline CDR1 is ENHRY and CDR2 is SYGVKD. The CDR3 is 17 amino acids. The J segment lost 2 bases and the V segment lost 6 bases, leaving 14 bases of the junction unmatched.

This sequence joins TRBV18 and TRBJ2-3; no clear D gene. The germline V gene encodes CDR1 KGHSH and CDR2 LQKENI. CDR3 length: 14 amino acids. Trimming stripped 4 bases from V and 6 bases from J, with 14 bases between. The CDR3 loop reads CASSLAGEMDTQYF. DNA of the CDR3: TGTGCCAGCTCACTGGCAGGTGAAATGGATACGCAGTATTTT.

The chain employs TRBV21-1 and TRBJ1-5; the table assigns TRBD1, which was not confirmed against the DNA. TRBV21-1 is designated a pseudogene. This CDR3 region has 17 residues. The CDR3 loop reads CARLGHQYRGSDQPQHF. The DNA for the CDR3 is TGTGCCAGATTGGGCCATCAATACAGGGGGTCTGATCAGCCCCAGCATTTT.

The chain carries TRBV29-1 and TRBJ2-3; 9 bases are shared with TRBD2. There are 16 residues in the CDR3. Germline V gene lookup returns CDR1 SQVTM and CDR2 ANQGSEA. The trim removed 0 bases at V and 4 bases at J, leaving 8 bases unmatched. CDR3 loop: CSVEDLLAGAADTQYF. The CDR3 region has the DNA TGCAGCGTTGAAGATCTCTTAGCGGGGGCCGCAGATACGCAGTATTTT.

This clone was seen only a few times. The chain links TRBV7-3 to TRBJ1-1; 10 positions agree with TRBD1. With 9 bases clipped from V and 8 bases from J, the junction kept 12 bases outside the gene matches. This CDR3 is 14 amino acids long. The germline V gene has CDR1 SGHTA and CDR2 FQGTGA. The CDR3 reads CASKAQVGQGEAFF. CDR3 bases: TGTGCCAGTAAAGCCCAAGTGGGACAGGGGGAAGCTTTCTTT.

This chain links TRBV6-1 with TRBJ2-7; maybe TRBD2 (6 bases). Trimming removed 0 bases at V and 0 bases at J, with 12 bases between. From germline, CDR1 is MNHNS and CDR2 SASEGT. This CDR3 spans 16 amino acids. The CDR3 nucleotides read TGTGCCAGCAGTGAAGCGCTTAGCGGAGTCTCCTACGAGCAGTACTTC. Residues: CASSEALSGVSYEQYF.